Listed here is a single T cell receptor (beta chain). The sample belongs to a study of blood T cell repertoires in COVID-19. Deletions cut 0 bases from V and 8 bases from J, with 7 bases between. From germline, CDR1 is SQVTM and CDR2 ANQGSEA. There are 11 residues in the CDR3. Sequenced by immunoSEQ multiplex PCR; TCRdb stores in-frame clones only, minus some. The sample records 50,000 to 55,000 clones, 82% being singletons. The sample taken for sequencing was peripheral blood. The J gene is TRBJ1-2, the V gene TRBV29-1, with unresolved D. This receptor was taken from a man aged 80 or over with COVID-19, enrolled during active disease. For the CDR3, the DNA is TGCAGCGTTGAAGATTATGGCGGCTACACCTTC. Its translation: CSVEDYGGYTF.